This T cell receptor beta chain was identified in a study of post-analysis software for immune sequencing data. Study details: Courses of disease covered relapsing-remitting, secondary progressive and progressive-relapsing multiple sclerosis.

This CDR3 region has 13 residues. V was pared by 6 bases and J by 3 bases, with 15 bases between. CDR1 DFQATT and CDR2 SNEGSKA come from the germline V gene (reference sequence). Study conclusions and caveats: Comparison of patients with controls showed roughly five TRBV segments more frequent in patients, TRBV5-6, TRBV5-1 and TRBV20-1 among them. The authors found that F measure strongly co-clustered same-batch samples.

Sequencing libraries made from TCR beta cDNA carried unique molecular identifiers. Using its own MiXCR run on the PCR reads, TCRdb lists one record per CDR3 protein. The table shows over 700,000 distinct CDR3 sequences, with about 32% occurring only once. This clonotype has only a few counts. Its specificity is not known. This clonotype was sampled from a girl under 18 with multiple sclerosis. Sequences were obtained from blood. V gene TRBV20-1 combines with J gene TRBJ2-7; D tentatively fits TRBD1 or TRBD2 (5 bases each). The CDR3 DNA reads as TGCAGTGCGAGTAGGGACCGCGACTACGAGCAGTACTTC. Encoded protein: CSASRDRDYEQYF.